This is a list of T cell receptor beta chains from one sample in a study of shared clonotypes between healthy human individuals. Produced via immunoSEQ multiplex PCR; TCRdb's table is partial and in-frame only. The repertoire includes about 2,200,000 clones, under 95% of them detected once, and about 1.5% sits in the top ten. Sequencing was carried out using naive CD8+ T cells from PBMCs. The receptor set was obtained from a man aged 18-30 years in good health. Some clones in this sample may be carry-over from other donors' samples. CDR3s include the opening cysteine and the closing phenylalanine or tryptophan. A D gene is named only where the DNA matches it firmly. Expanded clones are given a class, and other clones once, few, many or no size at all.

>TRBV5-1|TRBJ2-7|.|.
CASSPSTYEQYF
TGCGCCAGCAGCCCAAGTACCTACGAGCAGTACTTC
>TRBV10-2|TRBJ2-1|.|.
CASSGVETSYNEQFF
TGCGCCAGCAGTGGGGTCGAGACCTCCTACAATGAGCAGTTCTTC
>TRBV29-1|TRBJ2-3|TRBD2|.
CSVEVFSGRISSTDTQYF
TGCAGCGTTGAAGTTTTTAGCGGGAGGATCTCTAGCACAGATACGCAGTATTTT
>TRBV28|TRBJ2-3|TRBD2|.
CASSTGGSTDTQYF
TGTGCCAGCAGTACGGGGGGTAGCACAGATACGCAGTATTTT
>TRBV7-2|TRBJ2-7|.|once
CASSLVPSYEQYF
TGTGCCAGCAGCTTAGTACCCTCCTACGAGCAGTACTTC
>TRBV27|TRBJ2-1|.|.
CASSLRGPYNEQFF
TGTGCCAGCAGTTTAAGGGGTCCCTACAATGAGCAGTTCTTC
>TRBV7-2|TRBJ2-1|.|.
CASSPGSLNNEQFF
TGTGCCAGCAGCCCGGGTTCCTTGAACAATGAGCAGTTCTTC
>TRBV27|TRBJ2-1|TRBD1|.
CASSPPMTGNNEQFF
TGTGCCAGCAGTCCGCCCATGACAGGGAACAATGAGCAGTTCTTC
>TRBV6-1|TRBJ1-5|.|.
CASSEGVWGFGDQPQHF
TGTGCCAGCAGTGAAGGCGTATGGGGGTTTGGCGATCAGCCCCAGCATTTT
>TRBV30|TRBJ1-4|TRBD1|.
CAWISDRGEKLFF
TGTGCCTGGATCTCGGACAGGGGGGAAAAACTGTTTTTT
>TRBV6-1|TRBJ2-5|TRBD1|.
CASSEARLDRGRETQYF
TGTGCCAGCAGTGAAGCGCGATTAGACAGGGGGCGAGAGACCCAGTACTTC
>TRBV7-9|TRBJ2-7|TRBD2|.
CASSWGGVEQYF
TGTGCCAGCAGCTGGGGAGGGGTCGAGCAGTACTTC
>TRBV23-1|TRBJ2-7|.|.
CASSHPSGGQFFYEQYF
TGCGCCAGCAGTCACCCCTCGGGCGGGCAATTCTTCTACGAGCAGTACTTC
>TRBV7-9|TRBJ1-2|TRBD1|.
CASSLARGRNYGYTF
TGTGCCAGCAGCTTAGCGAGGGGGCGAAACTATGGCTACACCTTC
>TRBV29-1|TRBJ2-5|TRBD1|.
CSVAGTGVEGTQYF
TGCAGCGTCGCCGGGACAGGGGTTGAGGGGACCCAGTACTTC
>TRBV28|TRBJ2-1|TRBD1|.
CASSVGTVYNEQFF
TGTGCCAGCAGTGTCGGGACAGTGTACAATGAGCAGTTCTTC
>TRBV27|TRBJ2-7|.|.
CASSFTGTQPLSF
TGTGCCAGCAGTTTTACAGGGACGCAACCTCTCTCCTTC
>TRBV6-4|TRBJ2-7|.|.
CASSTIAGYEQYF
TGTGCCAGCAGTACCATAGCAGGCTACGAGCAGTACTTC
>TRBV5-5|TRBJ2-7|TRBD1|.
CASRQPGQGNTYEQYF
TGTGCCAGCAGACAGCCGGGACAGGGGAACACCTACGAGCAGTACTTC
>TRBV5-1|TRBJ1-1|.|.
CASSATGDTEAFF
TGCGCCAGCAGCGCAACAGGAGACACTGAAGCTTTCTTT
>TRBV21-1|TRBJ2-3|.|.
CASSKAGVAGASSDTQYF
TGTGCCAGCAGCAAAGCTGGGGTAGCGGGAGCGTCATCAGATACGCAGTATTTT
>TRBV7-9|TRBJ2-1|.|.
CASEQTGYNEQFF
TGTGCCTCCGAACAGACAGGTTACAATGAGCAGTTCTTC
>TRBV2|TRBJ2-1|TRBD2|.
CASSELGGRHYNEQFF
TGTGCCAGCAGTGAACTCGGCGGGAGGCACTACAATGAGCAGTTCTTC
>TRBV25-1|TRBJ2-5|.|.
CASSNPEETQYF
TGTGCCAGCAGTAACCCAGAGGAGACCCAGTACTTC
>TRBV9|TRBJ1-3|.|.
CASSETGSGNTIYF
TGTGCCAGCAGCGAAACAGGGTCTGGAAACACCATATATTTT
>TRBV14|TRBJ1-2|.|.
CASSPGRAGYGYTF
TGTGCCAGCAGCCCAGGGAGGGCGGGGTATGGCTACACCTTC
>TRBV4-2|TRBJ2-1|.|.
CASSPPGRVYNEQFF
TGTGCCAGCAGCCCCCCAGGGCGGGTTTACAATGAGCAGTTCTTC
>TRBV2|TRBJ2-4|TRBD1|.
CASSEIGAGGALDKYF
TGTGCCAGCAGTGAAATAGGGGCAGGGGGCGCGTTGGATAAGTACTTC
>TRBV2|TRBJ2-1|.|.
CASLRAGANEQFF
TGTGCCAGCCTGAGGGCCGGAGCAAATGAGCAGTTCTTC
>TRBV27|TRBJ1-1|.|.
CASSFDMVTEAFF
TGTGCCAGCAGTTTTGATATGGTAACTGAAGCTTTCTTT
>TRBV9|TRBJ2-2|TRBD2|.
CASSSQTSAYTGELFF
TGTGCCAGCAGCTCTCAGACTAGCGCCTACACCGGGGAGCTGTTTTTT
>TRBV11-2|TRBJ2-3|.|.
CASSPLSEGPDTQYF
TGTGCCAGCAGCCCCCTCAGTGAGGGGCCAGATACGCAGTATTTT
>TRBV7-9|TRBJ2-3|TRBD1|.
CASSEGQGITDTQYF
TGTGCCAGCAGCGAGGGACAGGGGATCACAGATACGCAGTATTTT
>TRBV6-1|TRBJ2-2|.|.
CASSDPRISEDSFTGELFF
TGTGCCAGCAGTGATCCGAGAATATCCGAGGACAGTTTCACCGGGGAGCTGTTTTTT
>TRBV7-9|TRBJ2-1|.|.
CASSHEGSSYNEQFF
TGTGCCAGCAGCCATGAGGGGAGCTCCTACAATGAGCAGTTCTTC
>TRBV11-2|TRBJ2-7|.|.
CASSLGFNGAGYEQYF
TGTGCCAGCAGCTTAGGTTTTAACGGGGCGGGCTACGAGCAGTACTTC
>TRBV5-6|TRBJ2-7|.|.
CASSLGVREQYF
TGTGCCAGCAGCTTGGGTGTGAGAGAGCAGTACTTC
>TRBV2|TRBJ2-3|TRBD2|.
CASSRPSGSSTDTQYF
TGTGCCAGCAGTCGCCCTAGCGGGAGTAGCACAGATACGCAGTATTTT
>TRBV7-9|TRBJ2-3|.|.
CASSGQIRATDTQYF
TGTGCCAGCAGCGGGCAGATCAGGGCCACAGATACGCAGTATTTT
>TRBV28|TRBJ2-1|TRBD1|once
CASRRDRSSYNEQFF
TGTGCCAGCCGGAGGGACAGGAGCTCCTACAATGAGCAGTTCTTC